These T cell receptor beta chains were read from a single sample in a study of cytomegalovirus exposure and HLA in healthy donors. TCRdb's table, derived via immunoSEQ multiplex PCR, lists solely in-frame clones and lacks some. The repertoire includes 130,000 to 150,000 clones, 85% to 90% of them detected once, and 5.5% to 7% sits in the top ten. The material sequenced was PBMCs. All receptors derive from a woman aged 30 to 39 in good health and CMV-seropositive. CDR3s include the opening cysteine and the closing phenylalanine or tryptophan. The D gene is left open where the match is weak. Only part of the rows carry a size: once, few, many, or a class if the clone is expanded.

j_call,d_call,v_call,clone_size,cdr3_aa,cdr3_nt
TRBJ1-6,NA,TRBV5-4,NA,CASSSSGHSPLHF,TGTGCCAGCAGTTCCTCAGGGCATTCACCCCTCCACTTT
TRBJ1-4,NA,TRBV4-1,NA,CASSRGGTEKLFF,TGCGCCAGCAGCCGGGGGGGCACTGAAAAACTGTTTTTT
TRBJ1-6,NA,TRBV19,once,CASSTSGDSPLHF,TGTGCCAGTAGTACCTCAGGGGATTCACCCCTCCACTTT
TRBJ2-1,NA,TRBV5-1,NA,CASSLDSELNEQFF,TGCGCCAGCAGCTTGGATAGCGAGCTCAATGAGCAGTTCTTC
TRBJ1-2,TRBD1,TRBV7-8,NA,CASSYDRAYGYTF,TGTGCCAGCAGCTACGACAGGGCTTATGGCTACACCTTC
TRBJ2-6,NA,TRBV27,NA,CASSLMGSAFSGANVLTF,TGTGCCAGCAGTTTAATGGGGAGCGCCTTCTCTGGGGCCAACGTCCTGACTTTC
TRBJ1-6,NA,TRBV4-1,NA,CASSQDPPDGGDNSPLHF,TGCGCCAGCAGCCAAGATCCCCCCGACGGGGGGGATAATTCACCCCTCCACTTT
TRBJ2-7,NA,TRBV7-9,NA,CASSSFSGGEQYF,TGTGCCAGCAGCTCCTTTAGCGGCGGGGAGCAGTACTTC
TRBJ2-2,NA,TRBV5-6,NA,CASGRLGELFF,TGTGCCAGCGGAAGACTAGGGGAGCTGTTTTTT
TRBJ1-2,TRBD1,TRBV2,NA,CASRGDSGNYGYTF,TGTGCCAGCAGGGGGGACAGTGGGAACTATGGCTACACCTTC
TRBJ2-7,TRBD1,TRBV19,NA,CASSLGTGGEQYF,TGTGCCAGTAGCTTAGGGACAGGAGGCGAGCAGTACTTC
TRBJ2-3,NA,TRBV2,NA,CASIYPFAVLTDTQYF,TGTGCCAGCATCTACCCCTTTGCGGTTCTCACAGATACGCAGTATTTT
TRBJ2-5,NA,TRBV27,NA,CASSLLRHQETQYF,TGTGCCAGCAGTTTACTGAGACATCAAGAGACCCAGTACTTC
TRBJ2-7,NA,TRBV2,NA,CASSEVIGGYEQYF,TGTGCCAGCAGTGAAGTGATAGGGGGTTACGAGCAGTACTTC
TRBJ2-1,NA,TRBV7-9,NA,CAAGGGAGYNEQFF,TGTGCGGCCGGAGGGGGGGCTGGTTACAATGAGCAGTTCTTC
TRBJ2-7,TRBD2,TRBV7-8,NA,CASSPIGGRRSDEQYF,TGTGCCAGCAGCCCAATCGGCGGGAGGAGAAGCGACGAGCAGTACTTC
TRBJ2-1,TRBD2,TRBV6-5,NA,CASSLAGAVNEQFF,TGTGCCAGCAGTTTAGCGGGAGCGGTTAATGAGCAGTTCTTC
TRBJ2-7,TRBD2,TRBV5-4,NA,CASSLSAGGRSYEQYF,TGTGCCAGCAGCTTGTCTGCGGGAGGTCGGTCCTACGAGCAGTACTTC
TRBJ2-7,TRBD2,TRBV11-2,few,CASSLGGTSPYEQYF,TGTGCCAGCAGCTTAGGGGGGACTAGCCCCTACGAGCAGTACTTC
TRBJ1-2,TRBD1,TRBV7-9,few,CASSGDGTGPGYTF,TGTGCCAGCAGCGGAGATGGGACAGGGCCTGGCTACACCTTC
TRBJ1-2,TRBD1,TRBV7-9,NA,CASSQQRQGDYGYTF,TGTGCCAGCAGCCAGCAACGACAGGGAGACTATGGCTACACCTTC
TRBJ2-3,NA,TRBV11-2,once,CASSLASRGPDTQYF,TGTGCCAGCAGCTTAGCGTCGAGAGGTCCAGATACGCAGTATTTT
TRBJ2-3,NA,TRBV11-2,NA,CASSLVSLPTSTDTQYF,TGTGCCAGCAGCTTAGTTAGTCTGCCGACTAGCACAGATACGCAGTATTTT
TRBJ1-5,NA,TRBV2,NA,CASSDFRESNQPQHF,TGTGCCAGCAGTGACTTCCGAGAGAGCAATCAGCCCCAGCATTTT
TRBJ1-1,NA,TRBV20-1,NA,CSARRQAEAFF,TGCAGTGCTCGACGGCAGGCCGAAGCTTTCTTT
TRBJ2-7,TRBD2,TRBV4-1,NA,CASSQGLAAEQYF,TGCGCCAGCAGCCAAGGACTAGCGGCCGAGCAGTACTTC
TRBJ1-5,TRBD1,TRBV6-1,NA,CASRKGQDLRPQHF,TGTGCCAGCAGGAAGGGACAGGACTTGAGGCCCCAGCATTTT
TRBJ2-7,TRBD2,TRBV7-9,NA,CASSFQGAGPSSYEQYF,TGTGCCAGCAGCTTCCAGGGAGCGGGGCCAAGCTCCTACGAGCAGTACTTC
TRBJ2-7,NA,TRBV28,NA,CASSFLRGMDTYEQYF,TGTGCCAGCAGTTTTCTTCGCGGGATGGATACGTACGAGCAGTACTTC
TRBJ2-5,TRBD2,TRBV5-1,once,CASSSLAGGSQETQYF,TGCGCCAGCAGCTCTCTAGCGGGGGGGAGCCAAGAGACCCAGTACTTC
TRBJ2-3,NA,TRBV2,NA,CARQGVATDTQYF,TGTGCCAGACAGGGCGTAGCCACAGATACGCAGTATTTT
TRBJ1-5,NA,TRBV5-1,NA,CASSLEGGENQPQHF,TGCGCCAGCAGCTTGGAGGGCGGGGAAAATCAGCCCCAGCATTTT
TRBJ2-1,TRBD1,TRBV10-1,NA,CASRIGDRSSNEQFF,TGCGCCAGCAGGATCGGGGACAGATCATCCAATGAGCAGTTCTTC
TRBJ2-3,TRBD2,TRBV7-2,NA,CASSLRSGGTTDTQYF,TGTGCCAGCAGCTTAAGGTCGGGGGGAACCACAGATACGCAGTATTTT
TRBJ2-1,TRBD2,TRBV18,many,CASSPPGLAGADEQFF,TGTGCCAGCTCACCACCCGGGCTAGCGGGAGCCGATGAGCAGTTCTTC
TRBJ2-5,TRBD1,TRBV5-1,NA,CASSRNPTGGIQETQYF,TGCGCCAGCAGCCGAAATCCGACAGGGGGAATCCAAGAGACCCAGTACTTC
TRBJ2-7,NA,TRBV19,NA,CASGAAGRSSYEQYF,TGTGCCAGTGGGGCAGCCGGAAGGAGCTCCTACGAGCAGTACTTC
TRBJ2-2,TRBD1,TRBV7-9,NA,CASSSRPGQGGTGELFF,TGTGCCAGCAGCTCGCGACCCGGACAGGGTGGTACCGGGGAGCTGTTTTTT
TRBJ2-1,TRBD2,TRBV15,NA,CATSRGLAGDNEQFF,TGTGCCACCAGCAGGGGACTAGCGGGGGACAATGAGCAGTTCTTC
TRBJ2-5,TRBD2,TRBV7-2,NA,CASSLGLAGGQETQYF,TGTGCCAGCAGCTTAGGACTAGCGGGGGGCCAAGAGACCCAGTACTTC
TRBJ2-7,TRBD1,TRBV27,NA,CASSSHRGREQYF,TGTGCCAGCAGTTCCCACAGGGGTCGGGAGCAGTACTTC
TRBJ2-1,NA,TRBV28,NA,CASSDTGGTEQFF,TGTGCCAGCAGCGATACAGGAGGGACTGAGCAGTTCTTC
TRBJ1-1,TRBD1,TRBV6-6,NA,CASTLRTGTEAFF,TGTGCCAGCACGCTGAGGACAGGCACTGAAGCTTTCTTT
TRBJ2-7,NA,TRBV6-1,once,CASRPGRGPSYEQYF,TGTGCCAGCAGGCCGGGCAGGGGACCCTCCTACGAGCAGTACTTC
TRBJ1-5,NA,TRBV2,NA,CASRATGLYQPQHF,TGTGCCAGCAGGGCAACAGGGTTATATCAGCCCCAGCATTTT
TRBJ2-1,NA,TRBV28,NA,CASSLLGLKAYNEQFF,TGTGCCAGCAGTTTACTGGGACTGAAGGCCTACAATGAGCAGTTCTTC
TRBJ1-1,NA,TRBV7-6,NA,CASSFRTGMNTEAFF,TGTGCCAGCAGCTTTAGGACGGGAATGAACACTGAAGCTTTCTTT
TRBJ1-1,TRBD1,TRBV19,NA,CASSRTGGNTEAFF,TGTGCCAGTAGTAGGACAGGGGGGAACACTGAAGCTTTCTTT
TRBJ2-1,TRBD2,TRBV6-5,NA,CASSSTSGRAYEQFF,TGTGCCAGCAGTTCGACTAGCGGGAGGGCGTATGAGCAGTTCTTC
TRBJ1-1,NA,TRBV18,NA,CASSQESPPIEAFF,TGTGCCAGCTCACAGGAGTCACCACCAATTGAAGCTTTCTTT
TRBJ1-4,TRBD1,TRBV28,once,CATFRGTDEKLFF,TGTGCCACCTTCAGGGGGACAGATGAAAAACTGTTTTTT
TRBJ1-6,NA,TRBV6-5,NA,CASSYSGGGYSPLHF,TGTGCCAGCAGTTACTCGGGGGGGGGATATTCACCCCTCCACTTT
TRBJ2-7,NA,TRBV6-6,NA,CASSYKGGFTYEQYF,TGTGCCAGCAGTTACAAAGGCGGATTTACCTACGAGCAGTACTTC
TRBJ2-1,NA,TRBV5-1,NA,CASRRTTGSSYNEQFF,TGCGCCAGCAGGAGGACTACCGGAAGCTCCTACAATGAGCAGTTCTTC
TRBJ1-1,TRBD1,TRBV11-2,NA,CASSLAGGQGISEAFF,TGTGCCAGCAGCCTGGCGGGAGGACAGGGGATCTCTGAAGCTTTCTTT
TRBJ2-2,TRBD2,TRBV13,NA,CASSRTSGANTGELFF,TGTGCCAGCAGTAGGACTAGCGGCGCGAACACCGGGGAGCTGTTTTTT